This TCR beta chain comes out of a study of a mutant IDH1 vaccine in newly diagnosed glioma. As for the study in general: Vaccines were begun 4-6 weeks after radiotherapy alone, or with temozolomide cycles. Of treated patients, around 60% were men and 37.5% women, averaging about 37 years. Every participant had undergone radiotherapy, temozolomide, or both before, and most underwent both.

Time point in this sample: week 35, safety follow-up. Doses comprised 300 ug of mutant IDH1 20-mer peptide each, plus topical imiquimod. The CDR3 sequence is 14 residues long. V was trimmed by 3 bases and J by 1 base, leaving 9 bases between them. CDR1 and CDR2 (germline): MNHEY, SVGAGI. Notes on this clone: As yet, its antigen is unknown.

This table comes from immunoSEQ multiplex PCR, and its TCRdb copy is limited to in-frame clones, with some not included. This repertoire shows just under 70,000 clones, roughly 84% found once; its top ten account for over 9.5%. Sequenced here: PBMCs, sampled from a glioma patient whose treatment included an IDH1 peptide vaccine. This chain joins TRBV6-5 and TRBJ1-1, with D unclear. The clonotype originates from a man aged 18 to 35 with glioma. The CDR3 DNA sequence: TGTGCCAGCAGTTATGAGGCCGGGAACACTGAAGCTTTCTTT. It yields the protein CASSYEAGNTEAFF.